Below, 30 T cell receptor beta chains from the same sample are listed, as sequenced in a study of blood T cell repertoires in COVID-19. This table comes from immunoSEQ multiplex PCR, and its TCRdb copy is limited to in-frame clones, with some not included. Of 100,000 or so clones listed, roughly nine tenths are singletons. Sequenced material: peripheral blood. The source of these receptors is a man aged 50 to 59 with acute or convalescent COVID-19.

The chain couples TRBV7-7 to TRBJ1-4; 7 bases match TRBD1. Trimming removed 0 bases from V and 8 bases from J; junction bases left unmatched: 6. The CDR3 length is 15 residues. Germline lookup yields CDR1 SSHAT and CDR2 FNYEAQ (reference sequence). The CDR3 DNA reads TGTGCCAGCAGCTTAGCCCGACAGGGCAGGGAAAAACTGTTTTTT. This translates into CASSLARQGREKLFF.

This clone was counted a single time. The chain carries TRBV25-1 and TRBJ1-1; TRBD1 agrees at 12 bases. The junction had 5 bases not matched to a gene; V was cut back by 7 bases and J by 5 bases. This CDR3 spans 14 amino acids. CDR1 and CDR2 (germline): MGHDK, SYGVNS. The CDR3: CASTGTGGVTEAFF. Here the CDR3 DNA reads TGTGCCAGCACCGGGACAGGGGGCGTAACTGAAGCTTTCTTT.

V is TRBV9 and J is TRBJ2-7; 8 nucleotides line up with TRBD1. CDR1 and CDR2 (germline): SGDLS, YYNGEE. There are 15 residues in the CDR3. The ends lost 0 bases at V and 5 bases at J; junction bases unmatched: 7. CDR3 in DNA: TGTGCCAGCAGCGTAGCTCTTGAGACAGGGGACGAGCAGTACTTC. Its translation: CASSVALETGDEQYF.

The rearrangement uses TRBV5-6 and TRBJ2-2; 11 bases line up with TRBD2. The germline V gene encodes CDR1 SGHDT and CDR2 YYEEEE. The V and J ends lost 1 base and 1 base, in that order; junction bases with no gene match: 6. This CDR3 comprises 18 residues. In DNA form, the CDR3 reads TGTGCCAGCAGCTTGTATGGCACTAGCGGGGGGAACACCGGGGAGCTGTTTTTT. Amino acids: CASSLYGTSGGNTGELFF. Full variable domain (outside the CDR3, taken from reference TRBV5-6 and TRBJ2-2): DAGVTQSPTHLIKTRGQQVTLRCSPKSGHDTVSWYQQALGQGPQFIFQYYEEEERQRGNFPDRFSGHQFPNYSSELNVNALLLGDSALYLCASSLYGTSGGNTGELFFGEGSRLTVL.

CDR3 DNA sequence: TGCGCCAGCAGTGAGCCCAGGGAAGGCAATCAGCCCCAGCATTTT. As protein: CASSEPREGNQPQHF. This chain joins TRBV10-2 and TRBJ1-5; tentative D call: TRBD1 (5 bases). The CDR3 runs 15 residues. Germline lookup yields CDR1 WSHSY and CDR2 SAAADI. V lost 2 bases to trimming and J lost 2 bases, with 10 bases between them.

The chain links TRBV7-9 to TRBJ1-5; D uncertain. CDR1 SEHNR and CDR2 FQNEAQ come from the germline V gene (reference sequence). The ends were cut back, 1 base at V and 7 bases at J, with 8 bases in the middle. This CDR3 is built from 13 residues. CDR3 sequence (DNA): TGTGCCAGCAGCTTAGGTAGTTCCCAGCCCCAGCATTTT. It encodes CASSLGSSQPQHF.

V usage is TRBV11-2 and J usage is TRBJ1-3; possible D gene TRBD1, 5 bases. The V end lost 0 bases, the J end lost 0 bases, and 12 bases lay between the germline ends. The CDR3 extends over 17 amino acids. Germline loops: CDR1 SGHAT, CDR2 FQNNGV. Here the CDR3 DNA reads TGTGCCAGCAGCTTAGATCTGGGACTGCACTCTGGAAACACCATATATTTT. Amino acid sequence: CASSLDLGLHSGNTIYF.

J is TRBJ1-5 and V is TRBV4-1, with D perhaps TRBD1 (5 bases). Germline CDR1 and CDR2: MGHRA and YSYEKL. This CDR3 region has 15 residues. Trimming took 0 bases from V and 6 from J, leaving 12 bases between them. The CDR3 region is CASSQDSAGIQPQHF. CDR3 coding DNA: TGCGCCAGCAGCCAAGATTCGGCAGGGATTCAGCCCCAGCATTTT.

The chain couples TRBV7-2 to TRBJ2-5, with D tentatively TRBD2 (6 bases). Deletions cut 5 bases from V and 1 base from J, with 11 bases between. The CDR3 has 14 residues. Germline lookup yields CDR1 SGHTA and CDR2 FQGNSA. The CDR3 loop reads CASSRGAAQETQYF. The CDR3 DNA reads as TGTGCCAGCAGCCGCGGGGCAGCCCAAGAGACCCAGTACTTC. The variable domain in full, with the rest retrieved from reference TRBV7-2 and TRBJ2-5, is GAGVSQSPSNKVTEKGKDVELRCDPISGHTALYWYRQSLGQGLEFLIYFQGNSAPDKSGLPSDRFSAERTGGSVSTLTIQRTQQEDSAVYLCASSRGAAQETQYFGPGTRLLVL.

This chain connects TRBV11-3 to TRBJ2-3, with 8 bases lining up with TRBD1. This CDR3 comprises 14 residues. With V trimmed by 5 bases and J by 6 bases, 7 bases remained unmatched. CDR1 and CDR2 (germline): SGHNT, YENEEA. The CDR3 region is CASSRRQGSDTQYF. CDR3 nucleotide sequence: TGTGCCAGCAGCCGAAGACAGGGGTCGGATACGCAGTATTTT.

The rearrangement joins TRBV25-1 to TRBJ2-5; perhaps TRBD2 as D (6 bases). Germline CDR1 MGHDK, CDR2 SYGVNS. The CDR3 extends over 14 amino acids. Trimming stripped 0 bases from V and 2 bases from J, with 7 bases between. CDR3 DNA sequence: TGTGCCAGCAGTGAATATGGGACTCAAGAGACCCAGTACTTC. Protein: CASSEYGTQETQYF. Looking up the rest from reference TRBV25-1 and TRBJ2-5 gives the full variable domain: EADIYQTPRYLVIGTGKKITLECSQTMGHDKMYWYQQDPGMELHLIHYSYGVNSTEKGDLSSESTVSRIRTEHFPLTLESARPSHTSQYLCASSEYGTQETQYFGPGTRLLVL.

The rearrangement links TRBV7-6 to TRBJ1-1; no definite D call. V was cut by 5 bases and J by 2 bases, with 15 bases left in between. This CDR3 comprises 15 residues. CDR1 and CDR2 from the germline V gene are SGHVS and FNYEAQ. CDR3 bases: TGTGCCAGCAGCAGGCCAGGTGGCACCAACACTGAAGCTTTCTTT. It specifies CASSRPGGTNTEAFF.

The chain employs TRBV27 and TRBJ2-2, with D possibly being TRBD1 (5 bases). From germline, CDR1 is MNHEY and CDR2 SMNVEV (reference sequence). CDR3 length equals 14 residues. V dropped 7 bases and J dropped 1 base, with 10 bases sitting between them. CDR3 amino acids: CASTLTVNTGELFF. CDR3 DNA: TGTGCCAGCACCCTGACAGTGAACACCGGGGAGCTGTTTTTT.

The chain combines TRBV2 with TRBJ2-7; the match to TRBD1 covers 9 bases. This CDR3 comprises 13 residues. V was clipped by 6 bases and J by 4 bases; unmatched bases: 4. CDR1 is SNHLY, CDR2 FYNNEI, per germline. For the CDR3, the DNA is TGTGCCAGCAGGAGGGGACAGGGTTACGAGCAGTACTTC. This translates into CASRRGQGYEQYF.

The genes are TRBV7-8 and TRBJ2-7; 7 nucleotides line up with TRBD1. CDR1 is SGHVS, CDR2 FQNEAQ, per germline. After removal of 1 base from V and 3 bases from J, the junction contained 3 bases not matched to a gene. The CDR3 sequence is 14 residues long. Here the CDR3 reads CASSLEGQSYEQYF. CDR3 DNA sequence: TGTGCCAGCAGCTTAGAGGGACAGAGCTACGAGCAGTACTTC.

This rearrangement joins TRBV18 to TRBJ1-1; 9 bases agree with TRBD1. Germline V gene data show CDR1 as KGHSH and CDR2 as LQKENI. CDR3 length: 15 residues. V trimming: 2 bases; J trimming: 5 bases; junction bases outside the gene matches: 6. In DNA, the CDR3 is TGTGCCAGCTCACCAAGGACAGGGGATATGACTGAAGCTTTCTTT. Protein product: CASSPRTGDMTEAFF.

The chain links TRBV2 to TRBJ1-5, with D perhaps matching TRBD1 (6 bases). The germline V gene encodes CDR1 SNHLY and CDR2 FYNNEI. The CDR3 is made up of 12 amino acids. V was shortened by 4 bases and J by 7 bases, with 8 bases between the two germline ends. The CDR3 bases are TGTGCCAGCAGTGTAGGGGGACAGCCCCAGCATTTT. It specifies CASSVGGQPQHF.

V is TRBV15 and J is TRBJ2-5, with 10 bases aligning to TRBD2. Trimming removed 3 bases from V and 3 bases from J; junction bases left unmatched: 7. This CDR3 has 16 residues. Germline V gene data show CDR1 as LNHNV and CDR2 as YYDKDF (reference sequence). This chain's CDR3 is CATSRTSGREKETQYF. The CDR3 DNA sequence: TGTGCCACCAGCAGGACTAGCGGGCGGGAAAAAGAGACCCAGTACTTC.

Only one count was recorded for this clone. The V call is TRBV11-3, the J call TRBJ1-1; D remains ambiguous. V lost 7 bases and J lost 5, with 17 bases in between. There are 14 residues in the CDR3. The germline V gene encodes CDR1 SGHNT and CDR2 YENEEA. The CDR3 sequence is CASTLSRSRTEAFF. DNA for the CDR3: TGTGCCAGCACCCTCTCTAGGTCCCGGACTGAAGCTTTCTTT.

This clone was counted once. The CDR3 here is CASSVGQGGMNTEAFF. DNA for the CDR3: TGTGCCAGCAGCGTAGGGCAGGGAGGCATGAACACTGAAGCTTTCTTT. The rearrangement joins TRBV9 to TRBJ1-1, with TRBD1 as a possible D gene (5 bases). The CDR3 is made up of 16 amino acids. The germline V gene has CDR1 SGDLS and CDR2 YYNGEE. Trimming stripped 0 bases from V and 0 bases from J, with 12 bases between.

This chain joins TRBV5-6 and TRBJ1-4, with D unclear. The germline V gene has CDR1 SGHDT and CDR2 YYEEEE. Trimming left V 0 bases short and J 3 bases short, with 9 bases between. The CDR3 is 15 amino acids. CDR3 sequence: CASSLGTASNEKLFF. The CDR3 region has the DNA TGTGCCAGCAGCTTGGGAACAGCCTCTAATGAAAAACTGTTTTTT. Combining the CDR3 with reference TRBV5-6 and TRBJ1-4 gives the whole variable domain DAGVTQSPTHLIKTRGQQVTLRCSPKSGHDTVSWYQQALGQGPQFIFQYYEEEERQRGNFPDRFSGHQFPNYSSELNVNALLLGDSALYLCASSLGTASNEKLFFGSGTQLSVL.

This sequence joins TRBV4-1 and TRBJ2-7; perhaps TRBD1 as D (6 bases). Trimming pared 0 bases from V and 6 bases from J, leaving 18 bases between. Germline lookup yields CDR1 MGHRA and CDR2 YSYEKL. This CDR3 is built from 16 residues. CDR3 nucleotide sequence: TGCGCCAGCAGCCAAGAAGGGACCCCCAGGGGTCTCGAGCAGTACTTC. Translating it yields CASSQEGTPRGLEQYF.

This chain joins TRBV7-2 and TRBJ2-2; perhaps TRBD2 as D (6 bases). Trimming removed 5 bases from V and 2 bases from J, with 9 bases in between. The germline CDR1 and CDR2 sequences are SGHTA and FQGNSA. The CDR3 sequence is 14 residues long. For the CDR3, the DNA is TGTGCCAGCAGCGAGGGACTTAACACCGGGGAGCTGTTTTTT. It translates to CASSEGLNTGELFF.

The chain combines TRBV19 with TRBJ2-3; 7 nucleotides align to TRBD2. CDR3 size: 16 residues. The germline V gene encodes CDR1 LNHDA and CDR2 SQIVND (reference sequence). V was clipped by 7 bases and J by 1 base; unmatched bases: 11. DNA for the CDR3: TGTGCCAGTACCCCCTCCCGGGCGGGAGGCACAGATACGCAGTATTTT. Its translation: CASTPSRAGGTDTQYF.

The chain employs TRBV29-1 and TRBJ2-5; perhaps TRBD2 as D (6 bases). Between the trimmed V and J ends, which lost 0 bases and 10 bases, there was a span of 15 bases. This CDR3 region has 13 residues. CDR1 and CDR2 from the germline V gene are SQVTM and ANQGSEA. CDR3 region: CSVEDPRRGSQYF. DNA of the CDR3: TGCAGCGTTGAAGATCCGCGTCGGGGGAGCCAGTACTTC.

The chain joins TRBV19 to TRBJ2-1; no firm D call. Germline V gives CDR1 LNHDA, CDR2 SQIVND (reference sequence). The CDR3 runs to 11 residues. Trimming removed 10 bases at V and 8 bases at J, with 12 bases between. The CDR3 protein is CATLGFDEQFF. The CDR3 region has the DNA TGTGCCACCCTAGGCTTCGATGAGCAGTTCTTC. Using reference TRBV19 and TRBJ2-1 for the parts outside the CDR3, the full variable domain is DGGITQSPKYLFRKEGQNVTLSCEQNLNHDAMYWYRQDPGQGLRLIYYSQIVNDFQKGDIAEGYSVSREKKESFPLTVTSAQKNPTAFYLCATLGFDEQFFGPGTRLTVL.

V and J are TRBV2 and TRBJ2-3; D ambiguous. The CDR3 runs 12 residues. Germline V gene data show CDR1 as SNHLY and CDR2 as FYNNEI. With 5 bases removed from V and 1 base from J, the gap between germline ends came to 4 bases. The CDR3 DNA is TGTGCCAGCAGTCCCGGCACAGATACGCAGTATTTT. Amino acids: CASSPGTDTQYF.

The CDR3 DNA reads as TGTGCCAGTAGGGGCAGGCTACAAGAGACCCAGTACTTC. Protein: CASRGRLQETQYF. The V and J genes are TRBV19 and TRBJ2-5; D is undetermined. The germline V gene has CDR1 LNHDA and CDR2 SQIVND (reference sequence). V dropped 6 bases and J dropped 2 bases, with 10 bases sitting between them. This CDR3 comprises 13 residues.

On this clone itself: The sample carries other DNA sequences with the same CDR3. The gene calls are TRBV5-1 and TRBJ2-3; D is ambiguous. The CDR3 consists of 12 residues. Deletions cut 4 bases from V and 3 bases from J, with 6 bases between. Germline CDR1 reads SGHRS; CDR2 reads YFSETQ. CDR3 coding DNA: TGCGCCAGCAGCACGGGTACAGATACGCAGTATTTT. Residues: CASSTGTDTQYF.

The CDR3 DNA reads TGTGCCAGCAGCCGCCCGGGACTTCAGAACACTGAAGCTTTCTTT. Translated, it gives CASSRPGLQNTEAFF. This chain uses TRBV3-1 (or the pseudogene TRBV3-2) with TRBJ1-1; D is perhaps TRBD1 (5 bases). The CDR3 runs to 15 residues. Germline values: CDR1 LGHDT, CDR2 YNNKEL (reference sequence). Deletions cut 4 bases from V and 1 base from J, with 13 bases between.